This TCR beta chain was recovered during a study of identifying expanded T cells in peripheral blood. Study outcomes and limitations: Differentially abundant clones: approximately 1.3 between replicates, 16.4 at approximately 14 days, around 19 at four. Variance in clone template counts between two-week samples significantly increased with total template count across all healthy donors.

Germline CDR1 SNHLY, CDR2 FYNNEI. This CDR3 comprises 12 residues. Trimming removed 8 bases from V and 4 bases from J, with 10 bases in between. With regard to this clone: Its matching antigen is unknown.

Healthy donors had no documented immune events, such as infections, while sampled. Here immunoSEQ multiplex PCR was the method, and the copy in TCRdb shows in-frame clones only, minus some. The sample has roughly 100,000 clones; about 87% are singletons. The receptor comes from a person aged 18 to 70 in good health. The chain joins TRBV2 to TRBJ2-3; possible D gene TRBD1, 6 bases. Sequencing was carried out using blood. This chain's CDR3 is CASRAGADTQYF. CDR3 DNA: TGTGCCAGCCGGGCAGGGGCAGATACGCAGTATTTT.